Listed below are T cell receptor beta chains from one sample, sequenced in a study of OX40 agonist ivuxolimab in advanced cancers. The protocol was immunoSEQ multiplex PCR, while the TCRdb copy is restricted to in-frame clones and leaves out a portion. The data hold tens of thousands of clones, with less than 95% observed a single time. The sample consisted of CD4+ or CD8+ T cells sorted from blood, taken in a trial of the OX40 agonist ivuxolimab. The source is an adult with an advanced solid tumor such as melanoma, head and neck, liver or kidney cancer. CDR3s include the opening cysteine and the closing phenylalanine or tryptophan.

CDR3 protein: CASSQNGGRRDEQYF; V gene: TRBV4-1; J gene: TRBJ2-7
CDR3 protein: CASSIEGRGRFDAFF; V gene: TRBV19; J gene: TRBJ1-1
CDR3 protein: CASSFLRGDTQYF; V gene: TRBV5-1; J gene: TRBJ2-3
CDR3 protein: CASPGQAPYNEQFF; V gene: TRBV5-8; J gene: TRBJ2-1
CDR3 protein: CASSERRPEAFF; V gene: TRBV6-1; J gene: TRBJ1-1
CDR3 protein: CASSWSGGSYNEQFF; V gene: TRBV5-6; J gene: TRBJ2-1
CDR3 protein: CASSYSQGNTEAFF; V gene: TRBV6-5; J gene: TRBJ1-1
CDR3 protein: CASSPYRGRTETQYF; V gene: TRBV13; J gene: TRBJ2-5
CDR3 protein: CASSSFDRDYGYTF; V gene: TRBV5-4; J gene: TRBJ1-2
CDR3 protein: CASSRTGTQETQYF; V gene: TRBV28; J gene: TRBJ2-5
CDR3 protein: CASSQGQLSPLHF; V gene: TRBV19; J gene: TRBJ1-6
CDR3 protein: CASSLSSGGGGTEQFF; V gene: TRBV7-6; J gene: TRBJ2-1
CDR3 protein: CSVAGTEDSYEQYF; V gene: TRBV29-1; J gene: TRBJ2-7
CDR3 protein: CASSAGQGARNEKLFF; V gene: TRBV9; J gene: TRBJ1-4
CDR3 protein: CASSPGLGAGEQFF; V gene: TRBV5-6; J gene: TRBJ2-1
CDR3 protein: CASSLEGRLGNTIYF; V gene: TRBV5-1; J gene: TRBJ1-3
CDR3 protein: CASSGTGVKETQYF; V gene: TRBV19; J gene: TRBJ2-5
CDR3 protein: CASSVPGGGNQPQHF; V gene: TRBV6-1; J gene: TRBJ1-5